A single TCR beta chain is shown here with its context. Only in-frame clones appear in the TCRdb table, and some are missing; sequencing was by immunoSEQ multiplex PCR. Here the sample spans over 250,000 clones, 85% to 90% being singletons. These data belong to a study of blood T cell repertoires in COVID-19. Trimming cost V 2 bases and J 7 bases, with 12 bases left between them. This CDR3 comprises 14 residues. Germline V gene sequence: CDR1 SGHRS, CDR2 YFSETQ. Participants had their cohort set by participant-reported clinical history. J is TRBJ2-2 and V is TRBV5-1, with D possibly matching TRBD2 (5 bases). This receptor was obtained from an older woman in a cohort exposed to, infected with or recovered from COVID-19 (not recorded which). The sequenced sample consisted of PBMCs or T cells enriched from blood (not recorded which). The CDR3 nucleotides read TGCGCCAGCAGCTTTCAAAGTGGGAGCGGGGAGCTGTTTTTT. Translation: CASSFQSGSGELFF.